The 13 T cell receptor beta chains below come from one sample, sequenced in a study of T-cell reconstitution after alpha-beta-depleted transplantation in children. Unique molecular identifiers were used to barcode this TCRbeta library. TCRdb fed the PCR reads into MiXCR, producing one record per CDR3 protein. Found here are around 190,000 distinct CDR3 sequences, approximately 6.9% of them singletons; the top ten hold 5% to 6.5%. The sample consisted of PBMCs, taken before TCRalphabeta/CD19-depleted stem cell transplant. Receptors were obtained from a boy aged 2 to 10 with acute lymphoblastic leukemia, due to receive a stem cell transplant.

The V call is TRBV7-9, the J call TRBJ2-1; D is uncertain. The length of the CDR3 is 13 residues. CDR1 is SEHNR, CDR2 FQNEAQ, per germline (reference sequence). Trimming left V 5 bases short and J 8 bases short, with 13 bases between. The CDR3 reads CASSRLGIYEQFF. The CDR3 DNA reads TGTGCCAGCAGCCGTCTTGGCATCTATGAGCAGTTCTTC.

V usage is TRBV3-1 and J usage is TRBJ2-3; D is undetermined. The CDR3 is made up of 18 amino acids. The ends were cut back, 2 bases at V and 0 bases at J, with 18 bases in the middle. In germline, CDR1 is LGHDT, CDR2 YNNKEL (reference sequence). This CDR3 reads CASSQQARSRLSTDTQYF. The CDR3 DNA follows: TGTGCCAGCAGCCAACAGGCTCGGAGTAGGCTAAGCACAGATACGCAGTATTTT.

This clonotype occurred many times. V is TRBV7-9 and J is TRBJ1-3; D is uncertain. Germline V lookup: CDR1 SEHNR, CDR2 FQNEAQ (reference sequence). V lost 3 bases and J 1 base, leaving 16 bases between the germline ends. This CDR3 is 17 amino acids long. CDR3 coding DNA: TGTGCCAGCAGCTTCCAACCGCAACACTTTTCTGGAAACACCATATATTTT. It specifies CASSFQPQHFSGNTIYF. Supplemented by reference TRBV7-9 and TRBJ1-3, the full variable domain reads DTGVSQNPRHKITKRGQNVTFRCDPISEHNRLYWYRQTLGQGPEFLTYFQNEAQLEKSRLLSDRFSAERPKGSFSTLEIQRTEQGDSAMYLCASSFQPQHFSGNTIYFGEGSWLTVV.

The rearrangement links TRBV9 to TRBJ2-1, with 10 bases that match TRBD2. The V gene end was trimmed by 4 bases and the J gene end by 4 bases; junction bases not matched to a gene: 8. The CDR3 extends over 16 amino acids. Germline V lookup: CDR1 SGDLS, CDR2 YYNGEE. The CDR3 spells CASSPPGTSAYNEQFF. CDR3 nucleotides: TGTGCCAGCAGCCCTCCCGGGACTAGCGCGTACAATGAGCAGTTCTTC. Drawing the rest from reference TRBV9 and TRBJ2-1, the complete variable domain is DSGVTQTPKHLITATGQRVTLRCSPRSGDLSVYWYQQSLDQGLQFLIQYYNGEERAKGNILERFSAQQFPDLHSELNLSSLELGDSALYFCASSPPGTSAYNEQFFGPGTRLTVL.

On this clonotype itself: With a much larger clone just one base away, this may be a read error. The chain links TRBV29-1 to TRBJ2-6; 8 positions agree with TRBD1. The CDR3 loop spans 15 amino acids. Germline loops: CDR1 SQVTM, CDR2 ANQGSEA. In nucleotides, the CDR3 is TGCAGCGTTGTGGACAGGGAGGAGGGGGCCAACGTCCTGGCTTTC. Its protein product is CSVVDREEGANVLAF.

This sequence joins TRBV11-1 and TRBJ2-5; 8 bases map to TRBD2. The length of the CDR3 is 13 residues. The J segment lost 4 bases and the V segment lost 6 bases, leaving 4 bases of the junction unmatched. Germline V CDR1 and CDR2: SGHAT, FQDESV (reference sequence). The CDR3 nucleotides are TGTGCCAGCAGTTATAGCGGGGCAGAGACCCAGTACTTC. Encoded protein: CASSYSGAETQYF.

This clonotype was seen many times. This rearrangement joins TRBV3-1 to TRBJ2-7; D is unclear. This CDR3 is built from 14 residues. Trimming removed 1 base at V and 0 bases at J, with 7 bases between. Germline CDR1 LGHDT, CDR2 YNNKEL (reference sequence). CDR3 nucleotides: TGTGCCAGCAGCCAAGGTACCCACTCCTACGAGCAGTACTTC. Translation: CASSQGTHSYEQYF.

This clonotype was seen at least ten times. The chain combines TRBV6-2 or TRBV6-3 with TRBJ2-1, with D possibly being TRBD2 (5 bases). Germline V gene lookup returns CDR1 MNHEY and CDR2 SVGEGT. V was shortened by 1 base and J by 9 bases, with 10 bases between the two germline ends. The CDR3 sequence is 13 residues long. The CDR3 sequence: CASSYYGIGEQFF. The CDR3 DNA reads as TGTGCCAGCAGTTACTACGGGATAGGTGAGCAGTTCTTC.

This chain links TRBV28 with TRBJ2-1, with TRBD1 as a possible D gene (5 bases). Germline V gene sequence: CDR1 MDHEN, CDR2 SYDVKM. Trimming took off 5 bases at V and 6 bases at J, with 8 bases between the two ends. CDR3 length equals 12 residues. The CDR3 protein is CASSTRVNEQFF. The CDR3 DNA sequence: TGTGCCAGCAGTACCAGGGTCAATGAGCAGTTCTTC. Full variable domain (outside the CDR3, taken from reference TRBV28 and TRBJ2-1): DVKVTQSSRYLVKRTGEKVFLECVQDMDHENMFWYRQDPGLGLRLIYFSYDVKMKEKGDIPEGYSVSREKKERFSLILESASTNQTSMYLCASSTRVNEQFFGPGTRLTVL.

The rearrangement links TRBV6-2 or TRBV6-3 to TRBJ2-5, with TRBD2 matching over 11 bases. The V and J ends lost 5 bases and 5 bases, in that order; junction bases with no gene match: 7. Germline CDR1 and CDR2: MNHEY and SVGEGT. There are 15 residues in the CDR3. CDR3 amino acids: CASSATSGGVETQYF. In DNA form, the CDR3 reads TGTGCCAGCAGTGCTACTAGCGGGGGCGTGGAGACCCAGTACTTC.

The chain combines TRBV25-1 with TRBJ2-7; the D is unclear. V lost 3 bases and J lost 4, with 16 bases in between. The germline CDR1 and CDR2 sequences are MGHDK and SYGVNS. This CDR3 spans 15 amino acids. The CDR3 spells CASSEQVKTAYEQYF. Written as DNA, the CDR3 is TGTGCCAGCAGTGAGCAGGTCAAAACCGCTTACGAGCAGTACTTC.

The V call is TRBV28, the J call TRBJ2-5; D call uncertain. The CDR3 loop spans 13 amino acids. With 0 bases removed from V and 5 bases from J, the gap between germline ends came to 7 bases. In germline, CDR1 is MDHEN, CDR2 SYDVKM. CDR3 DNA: TGTGCCAGCAGTTTATGGGGTCGGGAGACCCAGTACTTC. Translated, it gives CASSLWGRETQYF.

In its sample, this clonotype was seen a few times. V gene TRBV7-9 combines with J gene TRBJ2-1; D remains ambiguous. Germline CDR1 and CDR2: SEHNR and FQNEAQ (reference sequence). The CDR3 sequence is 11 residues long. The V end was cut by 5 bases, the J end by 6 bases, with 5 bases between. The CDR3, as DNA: TGTGCCAGCAGCAAACCCAATGAGCAGTTCTTC. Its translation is CASSKPNEQFF.